This T cell receptor (beta chain) was identified in a study of spatial heterogeneity in lung cancer. V was clipped by 4 bases and J by 8 bases, with 12 bases between them. The CDR3 is 12 amino acids. Germline-derived CDR1 and CDR2 are DFQATT and SNEGSKA (reference sequence). The time point: sample taken at primary tumor resection. Whole RNA, isolated from tumor, nontumor lung or frozen PBMC, was sequenced without prior sorting. The donors comprised around 76 untreated early-stage non-small cell lung cancer patients. The library protocol tagged each TCR cDNA with a unique molecular identifier. Via MiXCR, TCRdb re-called the 5' RACE reads, giving one row per CDR3 protein. The data contain 3,000 to 4,000 distinct CDR3 sequences, 7% of them singletons.

The material was normal lung tissue next to the tumor, obtained at surgery. This sequence originates from a male donor with early-stage non-small cell lung cancer. The V gene is TRBV20-1, the J gene TRBJ2-4, with D tentatively TRBD1 or TRBD2 (5 bases each). The CDR3 loop reads CSAKDTRDIQYF. The CDR3 nucleotides read TGCAGTGCTAAGGACACGAGGGACATTCAGTACTTC.